Below, 23 T cell receptor beta chains from the same sample are listed, as sequenced in a study of breast tumors, draining lymph nodes, adjacent tissues. Breast cancer patients provided tissue from their axillary draining lymph nodes. TCRdb fed the multiplex PCR reads into MiXCR, producing one record per CDR3 protein. The data show 100,000 to 150,000 distinct CDR3 sequences, 20% seen once. The sample comprised axillary lymph node tissue. These receptors were taken from a female donor with breast cancer. Some clones in this sample may be carry-over from other donors' samples.

This clonotype was recorded many times. This chain links TRBV4-2 with TRBJ2-1; D ambiguous. CDR1 is LGHNA and CDR2 is YNFKEQ in the germline V gene. V gave up 4 bases and J gave up 5 bases, with 15 bases separating them. This CDR3 has 15 residues. The CDR3 here is CASSPRGSSDNEQFF. The CDR3 DNA is TGTGCCAGCAGCCCCCGAGGTTCTAGTGACAATGAGCAGTTCTTC.

This clonotype was picked up many times. The chain couples TRBV24-1 to TRBJ2-5, with TRBD2 as a possible D gene (7 bases). This CDR3 has 17 amino acids. Germline V gene sequence: CDR1 KGHDR, CDR2 SFDVKD. V shed 0 bases and J shed 0 bases, with 13 bases lying between them. CDR3 nucleotides: TGTGCCACCAGTGATTTGGGGAGGGGGGGATACCAAGAGACCCAGTACTTC. This encodes CATSDLGRGGYQETQYF.

This clonotype was detected only a few times. V is TRBV19 and J is TRBJ1-2; D gene unclear. Germline-derived CDR1 and CDR2 are LNHDA and SQIVND (reference sequence). Trimming stripped 3 bases from V and 2 bases from J, with 7 bases between. The CDR3 spans 13 residues. CDR3 loop: CASSMGTNYGYTF. The CDR3 nucleotides are TGTGCCAGTAGTATGGGCACGAACTATGGCTACACCTTC.

This clonotype was counted many times. V usage is TRBV27 and J usage is TRBJ2-5; D possibly uses TRBD1 or TRBD2 (5 bases each). Trimming took off 4 bases at V and 5 bases at J, with 11 bases between the two ends. CDR1 and CDR2 from the germline V gene are MNHEY and SMNVEV (reference sequence). The CDR3 is made up of 13 amino acids. CDR3 region: CASSWDAGETQYF. CDR3 nucleotide sequence: TGTGCCAGCAGTTGGGACGCCGGGGAGACCCAGTACTTC.

This clonotype was seen at least ten times. V usage is TRBV7-2 and J usage is TRBJ2-2; D gene ambiguous. The germline V gene encodes CDR1 SGHTA and CDR2 FQGNSA. V was shortened by 1 base and J by 2 bases, with 5 bases between the two germline ends. This CDR3 has 14 residues. DNA for the CDR3: TGTGCCAGCAGCTTAGACGCTAACACCGGGGAGCTGTTTTTT. The encoded protein is CASSLDANTGELFF.

This clonotype was picked up many times. This chain joins TRBV24-1 and TRBJ2-1; possibly TRBD2 for D (6 bases). The ends were cut back, 0 bases at V and 7 bases at J, with 6 bases in the middle. CDR1 is KGHDR and CDR2 is SFDVKD in the germline V gene. The CDR3 has 13 residues. CDR3 in amino acids: CATSDLRGNEQFF. The DNA of the CDR3 is TGTGCCACCAGTGATTTGCGGGGGAATGAGCAGTTCTTC.

This clonotype showed up many times. The chain recombines TRBV5-1 with TRBJ2-2; 11 positions match TRBD2. This CDR3 region has 17 residues. Germline CDR1 is SGHRS and CDR2 is YFSETQ. The trim removed 2 bases at V and 0 bases at J, leaving 3 bases unmatched. The CDR3 nucleotides are TGCGCCAGCAGCTTCCCGACTAGCGGGACGAACACCGGGGAGCTGTTTTTT. Its protein is CASSFPTSGTNTGELFF.

The table lists this clonotype with many counts. This sequence joins TRBV6-1 and TRBJ2-5, with TRBD2 identical over 8 bases. Germline CDR1 and CDR2: MNHNS and SASEGT. The CDR3 has 15 residues. V lost 6 bases and J lost 4; bases outside the gene matches: 10. CDR3 nucleotides: TGTGCCAGCAGGGCGGGACTAGGGAATGGAGAGACCCAGTACTTC. This gives the protein CASRAGLGNGETQYF.

This clonotype has at least ten counts. The chain couples TRBV7-9 to TRBJ2-1; D not resolved. The germline gives CDR1 SEHNR, CDR2 FQNEAQ (reference sequence). The V end was cut by 2 bases, the J end by 1 base, with 9 bases between. The CDR3 runs 15 residues. The CDR3: CASSLRTQSYNEQFF. Written as DNA, the CDR3 is TGTGCCAGCAGCTTAAGGACCCAGTCCTACAATGAGCAGTTCTTC.

With respect to this clonotype: Since a much larger clone is just one base distant, this may be a read error. This chain joins TRBV30 and TRBJ2-7, with TRBD1 identical over 7 bases. The V segment lost 2 bases and the J segment 2 bases; nucleotides outside the gene matches: 6. The CDR3 runs to 14 residues. Germline CDR1 GTSNPN, CDR2 SVGIG (reference sequence). The CDR3 spells CAWSPGQLAYEQYF. The CDR3 bases are TGTGCCTGGAGTCCGGGACAGCTCGCCTACGAGCAGTACTTC. The full variable domain, rest sourced from reference TRBV30 and TRBJ2-7, is SQTIHQWPATLVQPVGSPLSLECTVEGTSNPNLYWYRQAAGRGLQLLFYSVGIGQISSEVPQNLSASRPQDRQFILSSKKLLLSDSGFYLCAWSPGQLAYEQYFGPGTRLTVT.

This clonotype was observed at least ten times. The V and J genes are TRBV15 and TRBJ2-3, with TRBD2 as a possible D gene (6 bases). The CDR3 has 18 amino acids. Germline lookup yields CDR1 LNHNV and CDR2 YYDKDF (reference sequence). The germline V and J ends were trimmed by 1 base and 1 base, with 18 bases remaining between them. CDR3 sequence reads: CATSRGWLSGGGTDTQYF. The CDR3 region has the DNA TGTGCCACCAGCAGAGGGTGGCTTAGCGGAGGGGGCACAGATACGCAGTATTTT.

This clonotype was picked up many times. The V call is TRBV6-5, the J call TRBJ2-7, with TRBD2 matching 7 bases. Germline V gene lookup returns CDR1 MNHEY and CDR2 SVGAGI. After removal of 6 bases from V and 3 bases from J, the junction contained 5 bases not matched to a gene. This CDR3 has 13 amino acids. CDR3 sequence: CASRHRTSYEQYF. CDR3 DNA sequence: TGTGCCAGCAGACACAGGACTAGCTACGAGCAGTACTTC.

In its sample, this clonotype was seen many times. The rearrangement links TRBV20-1 to TRBJ2-1; D may correspond to TRBD1 or TRBD2 (6 bases each). Trimming left V 3 bases short and J 8 bases short, with 17 bases between. The germline CDR1 and CDR2 sequences are DFQATT and SNEGSKA (reference sequence). The CDR3 consists of 14 residues. CDR3 amino acids: CSASGGISGDEQFF. The CDR3 bases are TGCAGTGCTAGTGGGGGCATATCGGGGGATGAGCAGTTCTTC.

This clonotype was counted at least ten times. CDR3 DNA sequence: TGTGCCAGCAGCCTCGGGCGGGGTTTTGAGACCCAGTACTTC. This translates into CASSLGRGFETQYF. The V and J genes are TRBV13 and TRBJ2-5, with TRBD2 as a possible D gene (6 bases). The V end lost 5 bases, the J end lost 5 bases, and 15 bases lay between the germline ends. This CDR3 comprises 14 residues. The germline gives CDR1 PRHDT, CDR2 FYEKMQ (reference sequence).

With respect to this clonotype: Relative to the germline gene, one junction end is altered; a read error may explain this. The chain recombines TRBV10-3 with TRBJ2-7; D is perhaps TRBD2 (6 bases). This CDR3 is 15 amino acids long. CDR1 and CDR2 (germline): ENHRY, SYGVKD. The CDR3 DNA sequence: TGTGCCATCAGTGACACCGGGACGGGGGTCGTAGAGCGGTACTTC. Its protein is CAISDTGTGVVERYF.

To note about this clonotype: A clone one base away is much larger, so this may be a read error. V and J are TRBV20-1 and TRBJ2-1; weak D call: TRBD2 (6 bases). V lost 6 bases, J lost 12 bases, and 12 bases lay in between. Germline-derived CDR1 and CDR2 are DFQATT and SNEGSKA (reference sequence). This CDR3 is 10 amino acids long. This CDR3 is CSATRGVQFF. The CDR3 bases are TGCAGTGCCACACGCGGGGTGCAGTTCTTC.

This clonotype was seen repeatedly, ten times or more. This chain joins TRBV2 and TRBJ2-5, with 9 bases lining up with TRBD2. Trimming took 4 bases from V and 4 from J; bases not matched to a gene: 10. Germline lookup yields CDR1 SNHLY and CDR2 FYNNEI. CDR3 size: 16 residues. CDR3 coding DNA: TGTGCCAGCAGTGCTGAGAGCGGGAGGTATGGAGAGACCCAGTACTTC. Protein sequence: CASSAESGRYGETQYF.

Concerning this clonotype itself: A junction end diverges from the germline sequence, so it may reflect a read error. This rearrangement joins TRBV7-7 to TRBJ2-3, with 8 bases fitting TRBD2. CDR1 is SSHAT and CDR2 is FNYEAQ in the germline V gene (reference sequence). The CDR3 contains 15 residues. CDR3 in DNA: TGTGCTAGCAGCCTTAGCGGGGCCAACACAGATACGCAGTATTTT. It is translated as CASSLSGANTDTQYF.

With respect to this clonotype: This may arise from a read error, as a much more abundant clone is one base away. The V call is TRBV20-1, the J call TRBJ2-1; 9 bases are shared with TRBD2. J gave up 8 bases and V 3 bases, and 8 bases lay outside the gene matches. This CDR3 has 14 amino acids. The germline gives CDR1 DFQATT, CDR2 SNEGSKA (reference sequence). CDR3 coding DNA: TGCAGTGCTAGGATTAGCGGGAGTTACGATGAGCAGTTCTTC. Protein: CSARISGSYDEQFF.

This clonotype was observed at least ten times. The chain has TRBV20-1 and TRBJ1-2; D call uncertain. Germline V gene data show CDR1 as DFQATT and CDR2 as SNEGSKA (reference sequence). Trimming took off 2 bases at V and 5 bases at J, with 3 bases between the two ends. The CDR3 runs to 10 residues. CDR3 residues: CSARLYGYTF. The CDR3 nucleotides are TGCAGTGCTAGACTATATGGCTACACCTTC.

This clonotype was recorded many times. The V call is TRBV20-1, the J call TRBJ2-1; TRBD1 matches 10 bases. Germline values: CDR1 DFQATT, CDR2 SNEGSKA (reference sequence). Trimming took 4 bases from V and 7 from J; bases not matched to a gene: 7. The CDR3 is made up of 14 amino acids. The CDR3 DNA is TGCAGTGCTATTGGGACAGGGGTGGAGAATGAGCAGTTCTTC. Amino acids: CSAIGTGVENEQFF.

This clonotype was detected ten times or more. The chain couples TRBV9 to TRBJ2-2; D remains unclear. V lost 4 bases to trimming and J lost 8 bases, with 9 bases between them. This CDR3 is 12 amino acids long. The V gene's germline CDR1 is SGDLS and CDR2 YYNGEE. CDR3 coding DNA: TGTGCCAGCAGCCCCTCTTATGGGGAGCTGTTTTTT. It translates to CASSPSYGELFF. Combining the CDR3 with reference TRBV9 and TRBJ2-2 gives the whole variable domain DSGVTQTPKHLITATGQRVTLRCSPRSGDLSVYWYQQSLDQGLQFLIQYYNGEERAKGNILERFSAQQFPDLHSELNLSSLELGDSALYFCASSPSYGELFFGEGSRLTVL.

Concerning this clonotype itself: Given a much more abundant clone one base away, this may be a read error. This sequence joins TRBV19 and TRBJ2-5; 8 positions match TRBD1. This CDR3 spans 15 amino acids. Per the germline V gene, CDR1 is LNHDA and CDR2 is SQIVND (reference sequence). The CDR3 DNA reads as TGTGCCGGTAGTCCGGGACAGGCGAACCAAGAGACCCAGTACTTC. It yields the protein CAGSPGQANQETQYF.